The clone carrying this T cell receptor beta chain was recorded a few times. Antigen unknown. The data derive from a study of beta chain features in type 1 diabetes. Study results and caveats: The study found moderately but significantly shorter TCRB CDR3s in all four CD4+ subsets of Type 1 diabetes patients.

All of the isolated RNA was reverse transcribed, so expressed TCRB transcripts were sequenced. Measured with immunoSEQ multiplex PCR; TCRdb has only the in-frame clones, and not every one. Here the sample spans around 310,000 clones, less than 15% being singletons. CD4+ cells of the naive, central memory, regulatory and stem cell-like memory types were sorted via CD45RO/CCR7/CD25/CD127/CD95/CD27. The sequenced sample was naive CD4+ T cells from blood. The TCR was taken from a woman aged 18 to 35 with type 1 diabetes.

DNA of the CDR3: TGTGCCAGCACGAGCGGGGGACAAGAGACCCAGTACTTC. Translating gives CASTSGGQETQYF. The V call is TRBV28, the J call TRBJ2-5; 8 nucleotides align to TRBD2. Losses at the gene ends were 7 bases for V and 2 bases for J; bases not matched to a gene: 3. The CDR3 is 13 residues long. The germline V gene encodes CDR1 MDHEN and CDR2 SYDVKM.